This record covers a single T cell receptor beta chain. The antigen it binds to is not known. Nothing much larger sits one base from this clone, and base qualities are not available. According to the germline V gene (reference sequence), CDR1 reads LGHDT and CDR2 reads YNNKEL. Its CDR3 holds 15 amino acids, cysteine through phenylalanine. Here the CDR3 DNA is all that survives: 45 bases in frame from base 1. Unmatched junction bases come to 5, with V trimmed by 0 bases and J by 6 bases. The treatment or condition label on this specimen signifies: live attenuated yellow fever vaccine strain. Two biological replicates of bulk PBMCs were collected at each blood-draw timepoint. A standard Ficoll-Paque protocol was used to isolate PBMCs from peripheral blood. RNA was extracted with TriZol from bulk PBMCs, CD4 and CD8 fractions, and dextramer-positive and dextramer-negative fractions. These data originate in a study of T cells after yellow fever vaccination (dated by TCRdb to the late 2010s). Background for the entire study: The SMART-Seq v4 Ultra Low Input RNA kit was used to prepare libraries from fractions with low cell numbers. Bulk TCR alpha and beta repertoires were sequenced longitudinally to track T-cell clones before and after primary and booster YFV17D yellow fever vaccination. Two healthy male donors made up the cohort, one aged 18 to 30 years and the other aged 30 to 40 years. Bulk PBMC replicates and cell subsets were isolated from blood drawn at multiple timepoints before and after both primary and secondary immunization.

Study-wide conclusions, independent of this receptor: Because only a couple of donors were included in the study, the extent to which the findings can be generalized is limited. A small fraction of clonotypes appeared in both the CD4 and CD8 compartments, likely as a result of convergent recombination. After the booster, most clones that had expanded after primary vaccination were detected again (roughly 96% of CD4 and 88% of CD8), suggesting broad maintenance of memory. FACS-sorted repertoires could contain abundant contaminating clonotypes from the bulk population, so computational filtering was required. The secondary T-cell response was weaker than the primary response but faster, peaking on day 5 instead of day 15.

TCR cDNA was synthesized by 5'RACE template switching, which introduced a universal primer site and unique molecular identifiers. cDNA synthesis was primed from both the TCR alpha and TCR beta constant segments. Two PCR steps were used to amplify libraries, with sample barcodes and sequencing adapters being added in the second step. Sequencing of the libraries was done on either Illumina HiSeq 2500 (2x100 bp) or NovaSeq (2x150 bp). The published analysis was carried out like this. MIGEC handled demultiplexing of reads and collapsing into UMI consensus sequences, while MiXCR performed V(D)J alignment. Clonotypes responding to the vaccine were identified with edgeR on replicate PBMC samples, with the criteria of FDR below 0.01 and a log2 fold change above 5 up to day 15. Each bulk clonotype received a CD4 or CD8 identity based on whether the sequenced CD4 or CD8 repertoire contained that clonotype at higher abundance. TCRdb passed the public sequencing reads through fastp at Q25 and MiXCR, retaining productive beta sequences. One record per CDR3 amino acid sequence lists the most common genes and DNA. TCRdb, rather than the study authors, made the V and J calls. The sample table records 450,000 to 600,000 distinct CDR3 sequences; approximately 12% of these occur just once. In total, the top ten clones hold 11% to 15% of the sample.

The source is a man aged 30 to 39 who received the YFV17D yellow fever vaccine. The specimen was PBMCs, collected on the day of the yellow fever booster vaccination. Rearrangement joined TRBV3-1 to TRBJ2-3, with TRBD2 identical over 8 junction bases. The DNA sequence is given as TGTGCCAGCAGCCAAGATTCTGGCGGGAGGGATACGCAGTATTTT. This sequence encodes CASSQDSGGRDTQYF.